These 3 T cell receptor beta chains share one sample of origin, sequenced in a study of neoadjuvant anti-PD-1 for oral cavity cancer. TCRdb's table, derived via immunoSEQ multiplex PCR, lists solely in-frame clones and lacks some. Here the sample spans about 39,000 clones, about 77% being singletons. Time point given: after neoadjuvant nivolumab, at surgical resection. The source was PBMCs, collected after nivolumab (anti-PD-1) treatment. The receptor set was obtained from a person aged 40 to 85 with oral cavity squamous cell carcinoma.

The chain employs TRBV27 and TRBJ2-7, with 8 bases lining up with TRBD2. In germline, CDR1 is MNHEY, CDR2 SMNVEV (reference sequence). This CDR3 has 16 residues. J was trimmed by 1 base and V by 5 bases; bases with no gene match: 10. The CDR3 loop reads CASSLSGGQVSYEQYF. As DNA, the CDR3 is TGTGCCAGCAGTCTCTCGGGGGGGCAGGTGTCCTACGAGCAGTACTTC.

This clone has a handful of counts. The chain joins TRBV19 to TRBJ2-5; the match to TRBD2 covers 11 bases. In germline, CDR1 is LNHDA, CDR2 SQIVND (reference sequence). Trimming cost V 6 bases and J 0 bases; bases outside gene matches: 12. The CDR3 loop spans 18 amino acids. CDR3 sequence (DNA): TGTGCCAGTAGCCTAGGTCTAGCGGGGGGCTCGTACCAAGAGACCCAGTACTTC. Amino acid sequence: CASSLGLAGGSYQETQYF.

This chain joins TRBV7-8 and TRBJ2-2; TRBD2 aligns across 10 bases. Germline V gene data show CDR1 as SGHVS and CDR2 as FQNEAQ. The CDR3 length is 17 residues. The trim removed 5 bases at V and 1 base at J, leaving 7 bases unmatched. CDR3 sequence reads: CASSPNRLAGNTGELFF. The CDR3 nucleotides are TGTGCCAGCAGCCCGAATAGACTAGCGGGGAACACCGGGGAGCTGTTTTTT.